A single sample is the source of the 9 T cell receptor beta chains below, sequenced in a study of OX40 agonist ivuxolimab in advanced cancers. Profiled with immunoSEQ multiplex PCR; TCRdb holds only in-frame clones, not every one. The table lists about 68,000 clones, about 90% of them singletons. The sample consisted of CD4+ or CD8+ T cells sorted from blood, taken in a trial of the OX40 agonist ivuxolimab. The source of these receptors is an adult with an advanced solid tumor such as melanoma, head and neck, liver or kidney cancer.

CDR3 sequence reads: CASSDRGPNQPQHF. CDR3 in DNA: TGTGCCAGCAGTGACAGGGGACCCAATCAGCCCCAGCATTTT. The V gene is TRBV6-5, the J gene TRBJ1-5; 8 bases are shared with TRBD1. V lost 5 bases and J lost 3; bases outside the gene matches: 3. The CDR3 is 14 residues long. Germline CDR1 reads MNHEY; CDR2 reads SVGAGI.

The genes are TRBV9 and TRBJ2-1, with unresolved D. The CDR3 runs to 12 residues. The V and J ends lost 0 bases and 9 bases respectively, with 7 bases between them. Germline CDR1 reads SGDLS; CDR2 reads YYNGEE. The CDR3 bases are TGTGCCAGCAGCGTAGTTTCCAGTGAGCAGTTCTTC. Its protein is CASSVVSSEQFF.

This clone is a singleton in its sample. The gene calls are TRBV6-1 and TRBJ2-2; 9 nucleotides line up with TRBD2. Germline V gives CDR1 MNHNS, CDR2 SASEGT. V lost 5 bases, J lost 10 bases, and 5 bases stayed unmatched. This CDR3 region has 13 residues. CDR3 protein: CASSLSGRAELFF. CDR3 nucleotide sequence: TGTGCCAGCAGTCTTAGCGGGAGAGCGGAGCTGTTTTTT.

This chain links TRBV28 with TRBJ1-2; no clear D gene. Trimming pared 2 bases from V and 4 bases from J, leaving 17 bases between. The CDR3 is made up of 16 amino acids. CDR1 and CDR2 from the germline V gene are MDHEN and SYDVKM. CDR3 residues: CASSLIGQVVLYGYTF. CDR3 in DNA: TGTGCCAGCAGTTTAATTGGGCAGGTAGTTCTCTATGGCTACACCTTC.

This chain links TRBV19 with TRBJ1-1, with TRBD1 matching 11 bases. After removal of 5 bases from V and 6 bases from J, the junction contained 14 bases not matched to a gene. This CDR3 has 17 amino acids. CDR1 and CDR2 from the germline V gene are LNHDA and SQIVND (reference sequence). The CDR3 sequence: CASSHGTGGSKPAEAFF. The CDR3 DNA sequence: TGTGCCAGTAGTCATGGGACAGGGGGTTCCAAGCCCGCTGAAGCTTTCTTT. Full variable domain (missing parts from reference TRBV19 and TRBJ1-1): DGGITQSPKYLFRKEGQNVTLSCEQNLNHDAMYWYRQDPGQGLRLIYYSQIVNDFQKGDIAEGYSVSREKKESFPLTVTSAQKNPTAFYLCASSHGTGGSKPAEAFFGQGTRLTVV.

This rearrangement joins TRBV9 to TRBJ2-3, with 11 positions matching TRBD1. The CDR3 contains 15 residues. V trimming: 2 bases; J trimming: 5 bases; junction bases outside the gene matches: 4. Germline CDR1 SGDLS, CDR2 YYNGEE. CDR3 in DNA: TGTGCCAGCAGCGTCGGGACAGGGGGGAAAGATACGCAGTATTTT. Its protein product is CASSVGTGGKDTQYF.

The V and J genes are TRBV2 and TRBJ2-5; weak D call: TRBD2 (6 bases). CDR3 length: 17 amino acids. V shed 3 bases and J shed 2 bases, with 19 bases lying between them. Germline V lookup: CDR1 SNHLY, CDR2 FYNNEI. Here the CDR3 reads CASSEQDRGSSQETQYF. In DNA form, the CDR3 reads TGTGCCAGCAGTGAGCAAGATCGGGGGAGTTCTCAAGAGACCCAGTACTTC.

The V gene is TRBV5-1, the J gene TRBJ2-2; the D is unclear. The V and J ends lost 1 base and 6 bases respectively, with 7 bases between them. This CDR3 is 13 amino acids long. Germline V gene data show CDR1 as SGHRS and CDR2 as YFSETQ. CDR3 residues: CASSLRESGELFF. The CDR3, as DNA: TGCGCCAGCAGCTTGAGGGAATCCGGGGAGCTGTTTTTT.

This chain links TRBV11-2 with TRBJ2-3; 7 bases map to TRBD2. CDR1 is SGHAT, CDR2 FQNNGV, per germline. The length of the CDR3 is 15 residues. The junction had 8 bases not matched to a gene; V was cut back by 6 bases and J by 2 bases. Written as DNA, the CDR3 is TGTGCCAGCAGTCAAGTGGCGGGAGTCACAGATACGCAGTATTTT. It yields the protein CASSQVAGVTDTQYF.